This entry concerns a single TCR beta chain. The antigen remains undetermined. Clones were sequenced by immunoSEQ multiplex PCR, and TCRdb holds only the in-frame ones, with some missing. The data hold about 97,000 clones, with around nine tenths observed a single time. This entry comes from a study of PD-1 blockade in classical Hodgkin lymphoma. Notes on the study in general: When set against healthy donors, newly diagnosed patients were reported to show lower baseline TCR diversity. Exclusion covered patients beginning nivolumab under 1 year post-ASCT. Unlike CD8+ TCR diversity, which did not rise significantly by C4D1, CD4+ TCR diversity did.

Brentuximab vedotin exposure varied, and every patient relapsed after autologous stem cell transplantation. The material sequenced was peripheral blood mononuclear cells (PBMCs), taken before the second cycle of nivolumab. This receptor was taken from a human donor with classical Hodgkin lymphoma.

In nucleotides, the CDR3 is TGTGCCAGCAGCGCATTAGGCCAGTTTACTGAAGCTTTCTTT. Translating it yields CASSALGQFTEAFF. The chain carries TRBV27 and TRBJ1-1; D remains unclear. CDR3 length: 14 amino acids. V was cut by 6 bases and J by 5 bases, with 16 bases left in between. In germline, CDR1 is MNHEY, CDR2 SMNVEV (reference sequence).